Below are 12 T cell receptor beta chains sequenced from a single sample in a study of T cell responses to AZD1222 COVID-19 vaccine. Assay used: immunoSEQ multiplex PCR; TCRdb lists only in-frame clones, some missing. In the table there are around 79,000 clones, about 91% of which are singletons. The sequences come from peripheral blood, collected on day 0 of AZD1222 vaccination. The receptors come from an adult in good health.

The chain links TRBV9 to TRBJ1-3, with a possible D match to TRBD1 (6 bases). Trimming stripped 3 bases from V and 4 bases from J, with 14 bases between. This CDR3 has 15 amino acids. In germline, CDR1 is SGDLS, CDR2 YYNGEE. In DNA, the CDR3 is TGTGCCAGCAGCGGGTTCTCGGGACAAGGAAACACCATATATTTT. The encoded protein is CASSGFSGQGNTIYF.

The gene calls are TRBV30 and TRBJ1-1, with TRBD1 identical over 7 bases. From germline, CDR1 is GTSNPN and CDR2 SVGIG (reference sequence). J gave up 5 bases and V 3 bases, and 12 bases lay outside the gene matches. The CDR3 is made up of 15 amino acids. CDR3 residues: CAWRKKTGARTEAFF. CDR3 coding DNA: TGTGCCTGGAGGAAGAAAACAGGGGCTAGGACTGAAGCTTTCTTT. The variable domain in full, with the rest retrieved from reference TRBV30 and TRBJ1-1, is SQTIHQWPATLVQPVGSPLSLECTVEGTSNPNLYWYRQAAGRGLQLLFYSVGIGQISSEVPQNLSASRPQDRQFILSSKKLLLSDSGFYLCAWRKKTGARTEAFFGQGTRLTVV.

This chain links TRBV5-1 with TRBJ2-2; D is unclear. Looked up from germline, CDR1 is SGHRS and CDR2 is YFSETQ. With 4 bases removed from V and 1 base from J, the gap between germline ends came to 11 bases. This CDR3 comprises 15 residues. The CDR3 here is CASSLLEQNTGELFF. For the CDR3, the DNA is TGCGCCAGCAGCCTGCTAGAGCAGAACACCGGGGAGCTGTTTTTT.

The chain combines TRBV20-1 with TRBJ1-3; a possible D gene is TRBD1 (5 bases). CDR3 size: 17 residues. V lost 3 bases to trimming and J lost 0 bases, with 18 bases between them. Germline CDR1 DFQATT, CDR2 SNEGSKA (reference sequence). The CDR3 sequence: CSASPPGRTISGNTIYF. DNA for the CDR3: TGCAGTGCTAGTCCTCCGGGACGGACTATCTCTGGAAACACCATATATTTT.

V and J are TRBV7-3 and TRBJ2-5; unclear D gene. Germline V CDR1 and CDR2: SGHTA, FQGTGA. The V and J ends lost 5 bases and 4 bases respectively, with 14 bases between them. CDR3 length equals 14 residues. The CDR3: CASSPVGNAETQYF. The CDR3 bases are TGTGCCAGCAGCCCCGTGGGGAATGCAGAGACCCAGTACTTC.

The chain joins TRBV5-4 to TRBJ1-2, with D tentatively TRBD1 (5 bases). The CDR3 runs 13 residues. V lost 8 bases and J 1 base, leaving 12 bases between the germline ends. The germline gives CDR1 SGHNT, CDR2 YYREEE (reference sequence). The CDR3 DNA follows: TGTGCCAGTTTCGAGAGGGGTAACTATGGCTACACCTTC. Residues: CASFERGNYGYTF.

This rearrangement joins TRBV5-1 to TRBJ2-7; D is ambiguous. Trimming removed 2 bases at V and 0 bases at J, with 15 bases between. CDR3 size: 16 residues. CDR1 and CDR2 (germline): SGHRS, YFSETQ. CDR3 nucleotide sequence: TGCGCCAGCAGCTTAGGTGGTTTGGACGACTCCTACGAGCAGTACTTC. Translated: CASSLGGLDDSYEQYF.

This chain uses TRBV7-9 with TRBJ2-3; D gene uncertain. V lost 5 bases and J lost 0, with 15 bases in between. This CDR3 is built from 16 residues. Germline V lookup: CDR1 SEHNR, CDR2 FQNEAQ (reference sequence). CDR3: CASSPPPGYSTDTQYF. The CDR3 DNA follows: TGTGCCAGCAGCCCCCCACCAGGTTATAGCACAGATACGCAGTATTTT.

The V gene is TRBV7-3, the J gene TRBJ2-6; D assignment may be TRBD1 or TRBD2 (5 bases each). This CDR3 is built from 16 residues. The V end lost 4 bases, the J end lost 0 bases, and 10 bases lay between the germline ends. Germline loops: CDR1 SGHTA, CDR2 FQGTGA. The CDR3 DNA reads as TGTGCCAGCAGCTCCGGGGCGAACTCTGGGGCCAACGTCCTGACTTTC. Translation gives CASSSGANSGANVLTF.

The chain carries TRBV6-6 and TRBJ1-3; 7 nucleotides line up with TRBD1. The CDR3 consists of 16 residues. Germline V gene sequence: CDR1 MNHNY, CDR2 SVGAGI (reference sequence). The V and J ends lost 5 bases and 0 bases, in that order; junction bases with no gene match: 7. The CDR3 sequence: CASSRGTAYSGNTIYF. The CDR3 nucleotides are TGTGCCAGCAGTCGAGGGACAGCCTACTCTGGAAACACCATATATTTT.

The chain combines TRBV19 with TRBJ2-7; 11 nucleotides match TRBD2. The CDR3 length is 15 residues. With 5 bases clipped from V and 2 bases from J, the junction kept 5 bases outside the gene matches. The germline V gene has CDR1 LNHDA and CDR2 SQIVND (reference sequence). The CDR3 coding sequence is TGTGCCAGTAGTGCCGGGACTAGCGGAACCTACGAGCAGTACTTC. It is translated as CASSAGTSGTYEQYF. The full variable domain, in which reference TRBV19 and TRBJ2-7 provide the parts outside the CDR3, is DGGITQSPKYLFRKEGQNVTLSCEQNLNHDAMYWYRQDPGQGLRLIYYSQIVNDFQKGDIAEGYSVSREKKESFPLTVTSAQKNPTAFYLCASSAGTSGTYEQYFGPGTRLTVT.

This clone appeared once. V is TRBV11-2 and J is TRBJ2-7, with 10 bases matching TRBD1. Germline V gene lookup returns CDR1 SGHAT and CDR2 FQNNGV. With V trimmed by 3 bases and J by 2 bases, 1 base remained unmatched. CDR3 length: 14 amino acids. CDR3 DNA: TGTGCCAGCAGCTTGGGGACAGGGGCCTACGAGCAGTACTTC. This codes for CASSLGTGAYEQYF.